Listed below are T cell receptor beta chains from one sample, sequenced in a study of neurological immune-mediated disorders. Using its own MiXCR run on the 5' RACE reads, TCRdb lists one record per CDR3 protein. The data hold 50,000 to 60,000 distinct CDR3 sequences, with over 3.5% observed a single time. Sequencing was done on a sample of CD4+ T cells from blood. The receptors were gathered from a woman between 35 and 50 years old with multiple sclerosis. CDR3s include the opening cysteine and the closing phenylalanine or tryptophan. D genes are given only for firm matches. Rows give clone size only sometimes, using once, few, many, or a class for an expanded clone.

cdr3_nt: TGCGCCAGCAGCCTCCAGACAGGGAAAACTTCACCCCTCCACTTT
cdr3_aa: CASSLQTGKTSPLHF
v_call: TRBV5-1
clone_size: many
j_call: TRBJ1-6
d_call: TRBD1

cdr3_nt: TGTGCCAGCAGCCTCCTCGCGGGAGTGGGTAATGAGCAGTTCTTC
cdr3_aa: CASSLLAGVGNEQFF
v_call: TRBV3-1
clone_size: many
j_call: TRBJ2-1
d_call: TRBD2

cdr3_nt: TGTGCCATCAGTGTCGCGGGGAGAACAGATACGCAGTATTTT
cdr3_aa: CAISVAGRTDTQYF
v_call: TRBV10-3
clone_size: many
j_call: TRBJ2-3
d_call: .

cdr3_nt: TGCGCCAGCAGCTTACAGGGGGCGAGGGGCACTGAAGCTTTCTTT
cdr3_aa: CASSLQGARGTEAFF
v_call: TRBV5-1
clone_size: many
j_call: TRBJ1-1
d_call: TRBD1

cdr3_nt: TGCGCCAGCAGCTTGGGGGACAGGGGGTTCTATGGCTACACCTTC
cdr3_aa: CASSLGDRGFYGYTF
v_call: TRBV5-1
clone_size: many
j_call: TRBJ1-2
d_call: TRBD1

cdr3_nt: TGTGCCAGTAGTATAATGCCAGGACACACCTACGAGCAGTACTTC
cdr3_aa: CASSIMPGHTYEQYF
v_call: TRBV19
clone_size: .
j_call: TRBJ2-7
d_call: .

cdr3_nt: TGCAGCGTTGAAGGCAGCCACTATGGCTACACCTTC
cdr3_aa: CSVEGSHYGYTF
v_call: TRBV29-1
clone_size: many
j_call: TRBJ1-2
d_call: .

cdr3_nt: .
cdr3_aa: CASSFYICSASGEVSLNYGYTF
v_call: TRBV5-1
clone_size: .
j_call: TRBJ1-2
d_call: .

cdr3_nt: TGTGCCAGCGGAGACTATAATTCACCCCTCCACTTT
cdr3_aa: CASGDYNSPLHF
v_call: TRBV7-2
clone_size: many
j_call: TRBJ1-6
d_call: .

cdr3_nt: TGTGCCATCAGGGGGACTAGCGGCACAGATACGCAGTATTTT
cdr3_aa: CAIRGTSGTDTQYF
v_call: TRBV10-3
clone_size: many
j_call: TRBJ2-3
d_call: TRBD2

cdr3_nt: TGTGCCAGCAGCTTTCACGTCACACGCTCTGGAAACACCATATATTTT
cdr3_aa: CASSFHVTRSGNTIYF
v_call: TRBV5-5
clone_size: many
j_call: TRBJ1-3
d_call: .

cdr3_nt: TGCGGTGCTAGAACAGGGGCCTATGGCTACGCCTTC
cdr3_aa: CGARTGAYGYAF
v_call: TRBV20-1
clone_size: .
j_call: TRBJ1-2
d_call: TRBD1

cdr3_nt: TGTGCCAGCAGCCCCCAGGGAATCGGGGAGCTGTTTTTT
cdr3_aa: CASSPQGIGELFF
v_call: TRBV9
clone_size: many
j_call: TRBJ2-2
d_call: .

cdr3_nt: TGTGCCAGCAGCGTAAGAGGGGACGGTAATTCACCCCTCCACTTT
cdr3_aa: CASSVRGDGNSPLHF
v_call: TRBV9
clone_size: many
j_call: TRBJ1-6
d_call: .

cdr3_nt: TGTGCCAGCACCGGAGGGGGCAGAGCTAGCACAGATACGCAGTATTTT
cdr3_aa: CASTGGGRASTDTQYF
v_call: TRBV2
clone_size: many
j_call: TRBJ2-3
d_call: .

cdr3_nt: TGCGCCAGCAGCTTGGTTGGCAGTCCCTACGAGCAGTACTTC
cdr3_aa: CASSLVGSPYEQYF
v_call: TRBV5-1
clone_size: many
j_call: TRBJ2-7
d_call: .

cdr3_nt: TGCAGCGTTGATGGGTCTTTCTTT
cdr3_aa: CSVDGSFF
v_call: TRBV29-1
clone_size: many
j_call: TRBJ1-1
d_call: .

cdr3_nt: TGCGCCAGCAGCCGCGGACTAGCGGGGGCTCTTTACAATGAGCAGTTCTTC
cdr3_aa: CASSRGLAGALYNEQFF
v_call: TRBV5-1
clone_size: many
j_call: TRBJ2-1
d_call: TRBD2

cdr3_nt: TGTGCCAGCAGCTCCCATCTCCCGACTAGCGGGGGGCGTGTAGATACGCAGTATTTT
cdr3_aa: CASSSHLPTSGGRVDTQYF
v_call: TRBV11-2
clone_size: many
j_call: TRBJ2-3
d_call: TRBD2

cdr3_nt: TGCAGTGCTAGTCCACGAAGGAGCTCCTACAATGAGCAGTTCTTC
cdr3_aa: CSASPRRSSYNEQFF
v_call: TRBV20-1
clone_size: .
j_call: TRBJ2-1
d_call: .